The text below deals with one T cell receptor beta chain. Some clones are missing from TCRdb's copy, which holds only in-frame ones; the method was immunoSEQ multiplex PCR. Of approximately 150,000 clones listed, roughly 85% are singletons. The data are from a study of blood T cell repertoires in COVID-19. Turning to the study itself: Symptom resolution, clearance, or two negative PCRs marked donors in Cohort 3 as recovered. Material from acute and convalescent COVID-19 was sourced from the United States, Italy and Spain.

From germline, CDR1 is WNHNN and CDR2 SYGVQD (reference sequence). CDR3 length equals 15 residues. V lost 3 bases and J 1 base, leaving 13 bases between the germline ends. Enrolled through a virtual design, the participants were between 18 and 89 years of age and came from about two dozen US areas. Participants were placed into cohorts based on the clinical history they reported. The J gene is TRBJ2-7, the V gene TRBV10-1, with D unresolved. This TCR came from a woman in her seventies in a cohort exposed to, infected with or recovered from COVID-19 (not recorded which). The source material was PBMCs or T cells enriched from blood (not recorded which). The DNA for the CDR3 is TGCGCCAGCAGTGATCAACCAGCGACGTCCTACGAGCAGTACTTC. Amino acids: CASSDQPATSYEQYF.